A selection of T cell receptor beta chains follows, all from one sample in a study of CD8 T cells in ankylosing spondylitis. TCRdb reprocessed the 5' RACE reads via MiXCR and lists one record per CDR3 protein. The sample includes roughly 130,000 distinct CDR3 sequences, roughly 7.3% of them seen just once. The sample was blood, either unsorted or a sorted T cell fraction (not recorded which). These receptor sequences come from a male donor with ankylosing spondylitis or in good health (not recorded which). CDR3s include the opening cysteine and the closing phenylalanine or tryptophan. The order of the fields is D gene, J gene, clone size, V gene, CDR3 protein, CDR3 DNA. D genes are given only for firm matches. For some rows the clone size is stated as once, few or many, or as a class when expanded; others skip it.

D: -
J: TRBJ1-2
size: many
V: TRBV5-1
CDR3: CASSLFREGPYYGYTF
DNA: TGCGCCAGCAGCTTATTTCGGGAGGGGCCCTACTATGGCTACACCTTC

D: -
J: TRBJ1-2
size: -
V: TRBV6-1
CDR3: CASTHSGENYGYTF
DNA: TGTGCCAGCACCCACTCGGGGGAAAACTATGGCTACACCTTC

D: -
J: TRBJ1-3
size: many
V: TRBV5-4
CDR3: CASSLYGGDTIYF
DNA: TGTGCCAGCAGCTTGTATGGAGGGGACACCATATATTTT

D: TRBD2
J: TRBJ2-5
size: many
V: TRBV20-1
CDR3: CSARASGGDLETQYF
DNA: TGCAGTGCTAGAGCCAGCGGGGGGGATCTGGAGACCCAGTACTTC

D: -
J: TRBJ2-5
size: -
V: TRBV18
CDR3: CASSPKEGGKTQYF
DNA: TGTGCCAGCTCACCTAAGGAGGGCGGGAAGACCCAGTACTTC

D: -
J: TRBJ1-2
size: -
V: TRBV10-3
CDR3: CAISESGVGDRTGYTF
DNA: TGTGCCATCAGTGAGTCGGGGGTGGGAGATCGAACCGGCTACACCTTC

D: -
J: TRBJ1-6
size: many
V: TRBV4-2
CDR3: CASSQVVGGANSPLHF
DNA: TGTGCCAGCAGCCAAGTTGTGGGGGGCGCAAATTCACCCCTCCACTTT

D: TRBD1
J: TRBJ1-1
size: many
V: TRBV12-3/TRBV12-4
CDR3: CASSLQGATEAFF
DNA: TGTGCCAGCAGTTTGCAGGGGGCAACTGAAGCTTTCTTT

D: -
J: TRBJ2-1
size: many
V: TRBV5-1
CDR3: CASGSRGDNEQFF
DNA: TGCGCCAGCGGTAGCAGGGGGGACAATGAGCAGTTCTTC

D: TRBD2
J: TRBJ2-5
size: -
V: TRBV7-2
CDR3: CASSLFKASGGQETQYF
DNA: TGTGCCAGCAGCTTATTTAAGGCTAGCGGGGGACAAGAGACCCAGTACTTC

D: -
J: TRBJ2-1
size: many
V: TRBV29-1
CDR3: CSVVDLNEQFF
DNA: TGCAGCGTTGTCGATCTAAATGAGCAGTTCTTC

D: -
J: TRBJ1-6
size: few
V: TRBV20-1
CDR3: CSARGGSGAYNSPLHF
DNA: TGCAGTGCTAGGGGAGGGTCGGGCGCCTATAATTCACCCCTCCACTTT

D: -
J: TRBJ1-1
size: many
V: TRBV6-6
CDR3: CASSQLRRVAFF
DNA: TGTGCCAGCAGCCAACTCCGGAGGGTGGCTTTCTTT

D: -
J: TRBJ2-6
size: many
V: TRBV24-1
CDR3: CATSDHREFGANVLTF
DNA: TGTGCCACCAGTGATCACAGGGAATTTGGGGCCAACGTCCTGACTTTC

D: TRBD1
J: TRBJ2-7
size: many
V: TRBV5-1
CDR3: CASSLGQGGGYEQYF
DNA: TGCGCCAGCAGCCTGGGACAGGGTGGAGGGTACGAGCAGTACTTC

D: TRBD2
J: TRBJ2-3
size: few
V: TRBV5-1
CDR3: CASSSTSGVDTQYF
DNA: TGCGCCAGCAGTTCCACTAGCGGGGTAGATACGCAGTATTTT

D: -
J: TRBJ2-1
size: many
V: TRBV3-1
CDR3: CASRKVGAGDEQFF
DNA: TGTGCCAGCAGGAAAGTGGGGGCCGGGGATGAGCAGTTCTTC

D: -
J: TRBJ1-3
size: many
V: TRBV12-3/TRBV12-4
CDR3: CASSLIQGGNTIYF
DNA: TGTGCCAGCAGTTTAATACAGGGAGGAAACACCATATATTTT

D: -
J: TRBJ2-4
size: many
V: TRBV28
CDR3: CASSLGLAKNIQYF
DNA: TGTGCCAGCAGTTTAGGTCTAGCCAAAAACATTCAGTACTTC

D: -
J: TRBJ2-3
size: many
V: TRBV7-8
CDR3: CASSLRATSTDTQYF
DNA: TGTGCCAGCAGCTTACGGGCCACTAGCACAGATACGCAGTATTTT

D: -
J: TRBJ2-2
size: many
V: TRBV2
CDR3: CASCLVPGTGELFF
DNA: TGTGCCAGCTGTTTGGTACCGGGCACCGGGGAGCTGTTTTTT

D: -
J: TRBJ2-5
size: many
V: TRBV20-1
CDR3: CSARHRYQETQYF
DNA: TGCAGTGCTAGACACCGGTACCAAGAGACCCAGTACTTC

D: TRBD2
J: TRBJ2-2
size: many
V: TRBV5-1
CDR3: CASSSGLAGFGELFF
DNA: TGCGCCAGCAGCTCGGGACTAGCGGGGTTCGGGGAGCTGTTTTTT

D: TRBD1
J: TRBJ1-5
size: many
V: TRBV4-1
CDR3: CASSQTGVWGQPQHF
DNA: TGCGCCAGCAGCCAGACAGGGGTGTGGGGTCAGCCCCAGCATTTT

D: -
J: TRBJ2-1
size: many
V: TRBV9
CDR3: CASSLQGRNYNEQFF
DNA: TGTGCCAGCAGCCTCCAAGGCCGGAACTACAATGAGCAGTTCTTC

D: TRBD1
J: TRBJ1-2
size: many
V: TRBV5-1
CDR3: CASSLEGQGAGYTF
DNA: TGCGCCAGCAGCTTGGAGGGACAGGGAGCTGGCTACACCTTC

D: -
J: TRBJ1-1
size: many
V: TRBV5-1
CDR3: CATRGAGANTEAFF
DNA: TGCGCCACTCGTGGGGCAGGCGCAAACACTGAAGCTTTCTTT

D: TRBD1
J: TRBJ1-6
size: many
V: TRBV12-3/TRBV12-4
CDR3: CASSFRTGALYNSPLHF
DNA: TGTGCCAGCAGTTTCCGGACAGGCGCCCTTTATAATTCACCCCTCCACTTT

D: -
J: TRBJ1-5
size: many
V: TRBV12-3/TRBV12-4
CDR3: CASTTGGGSNQPQHF
DNA: TGTGCCAGCACCACGGGGGGCGGGAGCAATCAGCCCCAGCATTTT

D: TRBD2
J: TRBJ2-3
size: many
V: TRBV20-1
CDR3: CSARGGTSGREGQYF
DNA: TGCAGTGCTAGAGGAGGGACTAGCGGGAGAGAGGGGCAGTATTTT

D: TRBD1
J: TRBJ2-2
size: many
V: TRBV10-3
CDR3: CAISGWGQGTGELFF
DNA: TGTGCCATCAGTGGCTGGGGACAGGGGACCGGGGAGCTGTTTTTT

D: -
J: TRBJ2-4
size: many
V: TRBV6-1
CDR3: CASGRGRVGDIQYF
DNA: TGTGCCAGCGGCAGGGGTCGGGTTGGGGACATTCAGTACTTC

D: -
J: TRBJ2-6
size: many
V: TRBV5-5
CDR3: CASSLIQVGANVLTF
DNA: TGTGCCAGCAGCTTAATACAGGTGGGGGCCAACGTCCTGACTTTC

D: -
J: TRBJ2-5
size: many
V: TRBV12-3/TRBV12-4
CDR3: CASSPMGRKETQYF
DNA: TGTGCCAGCAGCCCGATGGGCAGAAAAGAGACCCAGTACTTC

D: -
J: TRBJ2-3
size: many
V: TRBV3-1
CDR3: CASSQAAGRTDTQYF
DNA: TGTGCCAGCAGCCAAGCTGCAGGGCGCACAGATACGCAGTATTTT

D: -
J: TRBJ1-5
size: many
V: TRBV18
CDR3: CASSPGGSQPQHF
DNA: TGTGCCAGCTCACCAGGGGGCAGCCAGCCCCAGCATTTT

D: -
J: TRBJ2-3
size: many
V: TRBV7-9
CDR3: CASSLDVSHTQYF
DNA: TGTGCCAGCAGCTTAGATGTCTCTCATACGCAGTATTTT

D: -
J: TRBJ2-7
size: -
V: TRBV28
CDR3: CASSPHRANYEQYF
DNA: TGTGCCAGCAGTCCCCACAGGGCCAACTACGAGCAGTACTTC

D: TRBD2
J: TRBJ2-7
size: -
V: TRBV7-2
CDR3: CASSLGTSGSYRQYF
DNA: TGTGCCAGCAGCTTAGGAACTAGCGGGAGTTACCGGCAGTACTTC

D: TRBD1
J: TRBJ1-2
size: -
V: TRBV20-1
CDR3: CSARDSYGTGGGLFF
DNA: TGCAGTGCTAGAGATTCGTACGGGACAGGTGGCGGCCTATTCTTC

D: -
J: TRBJ2-1
size: many
V: TRBV20-1
CDR3: CSARDLLNEQFF
DNA: TGCAGTGCTAGAGACCTTCTCAATGAGCAGTTCTTC

D: -
J: TRBJ2-3
size: many
V: TRBV9
CDR3: CASSVGRPSTDTQYF
DNA: TGTGCCAGCAGCGTTGGCCGTCCTAGCACAGATACGCAGTATTTT